These 24 T cell receptor beta chains were sequenced from one sample in a study of long-term antiretroviral therapy in people with HIV. The assay used was immunoSEQ (version v3.0), run at survey level. Assay: immunoSEQ multiplex PCR; the TCRdb copy retains only in-frame clones and omits some. The sample gives around 22,000 clones, around 84% of which show up once; around 6.8% is in the top ten. The input for sequencing was unsorted PBMCs, taken 1.8 years before starting antiretroviral therapy. These receptors were taken from a woman in her twenties or thirties with HIV.

The chain is built from TRBV2 and TRBJ2-3, with 11 bases fitting TRBD2. Germline V gene data show CDR1 as SNHLY and CDR2 as FYNNEI. This CDR3 has 15 residues. With 6 bases clipped from V and 2 bases from J, the junction kept 4 bases outside the gene matches. CDR3 in amino acids: CASRLLAGDTDTQYF. CDR3 in DNA: TGTGCCAGCAGGTTACTAGCGGGGGACACAGATACGCAGTATTTT.

This clone was observed a single time. J is TRBJ2-2 and V is TRBV10-1; D ambiguous. CDR1 WNHNN and CDR2 SYGVQD come from the germline V gene (reference sequence). V was cut by 6 bases and J by 4 bases, with 9 bases left in between. This CDR3 has 13 amino acids. The CDR3 DNA reads as TGCGCCAGCAGCTCAGGCTTCACCGGGGAGCTGTTTTTT. As protein: CASSSGFTGELFF.

The chain joins TRBV25-1 to TRBJ1-6; D unclear. CDR1 MGHDK and CDR2 SYGVNS come from the germline V gene. This CDR3 contains 14 residues. V dropped 3 bases and J dropped 3 bases, with 6 bases sitting between them. The CDR3 region is CASSDLLYNSPLHF. The CDR3 region has the DNA TGTGCCAGCAGTGATTTGCTCTATAATTCACCCCTCCACTTT.

This clone was recorded a few times. This chain joins TRBV18 and TRBJ2-4, with unresolved D. The CDR3 contains 13 residues. Trimming shortened V by 2 bases and J by 4 bases, and 6 bases separated the two germline ends. Germline CDR1 is KGHSH and CDR2 is LQKENI. The CDR3, as DNA: TGTGCCAGCTCACCAGGGCAGAAAAACATTCAGTACTTC. Translating it yields CASSPGQKNIQYF.

The rearrangement joins TRBV30 to TRBJ1-4; the D is unclear. The CDR3 contains 16 residues. Trimming stripped 1 base from V and 0 bases from J, with 12 bases between. Germline V gives CDR1 GTSNPN, CDR2 SVGIG (reference sequence). The CDR3 is CAWSAPPGATNEKLFF. The CDR3 DNA sequence: TGTGCCTGGAGTGCTCCCCCGGGTGCAACTAATGAAAAACTGTTTTTT.

The J gene is TRBJ1-1, the V gene TRBV30, with D unresolved. CDR3 size: 11 residues. Germline CDR1 is GTSNPN and CDR2 is SVGIG (reference sequence). Between the trimmed V and J ends, which lost 0 bases and 5 bases, there was a span of 4 bases. CDR3 protein: CAWSVDTEAFF. DNA for the CDR3: TGTGCCTGGAGTGTAGATACTGAAGCTTTCTTT.

The CDR3 is CASSIGTSGYNEQFF. The CDR3 DNA is TGTGCCAGTAGTATTGGTACTAGCGGTTACAATGAGCAGTTCTTC. The chain joins TRBV19 to TRBJ2-1, with 8 bases fitting TRBD2. Germline V gene data show CDR1 as LNHDA and CDR2 as SQIVND (reference sequence). The CDR3 covers 15 residues. After removal of 3 bases from V and 4 bases from J, the junction contained 5 bases not matched to a gene. The whole variable domain, filled in from reference TRBV19 and TRBJ2-1, reads DGGITQSPKYLFRKEGQNVTLSCEQNLNHDAMYWYRQDPGQGLRLIYYSQIVNDFQKGDIAEGYSVSREKKESFPLTVTSAQKNPTAFYLCASSIGTSGYNEQFFGPGTRLTVL.

This rearrangement joins TRBV7-2 to TRBJ2-5, with TRBD2 matching over 8 bases. Germline trimming cut 1 base from V and 3 bases from J; bases unmatched to any gene: 1. Germline CDR1 is SGHTA and CDR2 is FQGNSA. The CDR3 runs 14 residues. The CDR3 coding sequence is TGTGCCAGCAGCTTAGTAGCGGGAAAAGAGACCCAGTACTTC. Its protein product is CASSLVAGKETQYF.

The chain employs TRBV28 and TRBJ1-3, with a tentative D call TRBD1 (6 bases). V lost 5 bases and J lost 2, with 10 bases in between. Germline loops: CDR1 MDHEN, CDR2 SYDVKM. This CDR3 is 14 amino acids long. The CDR3 nucleotides read TGTGCCAGCAGTCTCACAGGGACTGGAAACACCATATATTTT. It translates to CASSLTGTGNTIYF.

The J gene is TRBJ1-5, the V gene TRBV19; 8 nucleotides align to TRBD1. The length of the CDR3 is 15 residues. Germline-derived CDR1 and CDR2 are LNHDA and SQIVND (reference sequence). V was clipped by 4 bases and J by 2 bases; unmatched bases: 4. CDR3 protein: CASSSGTGGNQPQHF. The CDR3 DNA reads as TGTGCCAGTAGTAGTGGGACAGGAGGCAATCAGCCCCAGCATTTT.

The rearrangement joins TRBV7-2 to TRBJ1-5; D is possibly TRBD1 (6 bases). V dropped 5 bases and J dropped 5 bases, with 10 bases sitting between them. Germline loops: CDR1 SGHTA, CDR2 FQGNSA. CDR3 size: 13 residues. CDR3: CASSPRTDQPQHF. The CDR3 DNA reads TGTGCCAGCAGCCCCCGGACAGATCAGCCCCAGCATTTT. The entire variable domain, with the rest obtained from reference TRBV7-2 and TRBJ1-5, is as follows: GAGVSQSPSNKVTEKGKDVELRCDPISGHTALYWYRQSLGQGLEFLIYFQGNSAPDKSGLPSDRFSAERTGGSVSTLTIQRTQQEDSAVYLCASSPRTDQPQHFGDGTRLSIL.

This clone has just one count. The J gene is TRBJ2-7, the V gene TRBV29-1, with D perhaps TRBD1 or TRBD2 (6 bases each). V was clipped by 7 bases and J by 7 bases, with 23 bases between them. CDR3 length: 14 amino acids. The germline V gene has CDR1 SQVTM and CDR2 ANQGSEA. This CDR3 reads CSALGVPGAWEQYF. The CDR3 region has the DNA TGCAGCGCGCTAGGGGTACCGGGGGCGTGGGAGCAGTACTTC.

The chain is built from TRBV19 and TRBJ2-1; the match to TRBD2 covers 10 bases. CDR3 size: 17 residues. Trimming took 7 bases from V and 4 from J; bases not matched to a gene: 13. CDR1 LNHDA and CDR2 SQIVND come from the germline V gene (reference sequence). In nucleotides, the CDR3 is TGTGCCAGTAAAAAGCGGGGGGGCCCACCTTCTTACAATGAGCAGTTCTTC. Translation gives CASKKRGGPPSYNEQFF.

The V gene is TRBV4-2, the J gene TRBJ1-1, with 8 bases aligning to TRBD1. The trim removed 0 bases at V and 9 bases at J, leaving 15 bases unmatched. CDR3 length: 17 amino acids. Per the germline V gene, CDR1 is LGHNA and CDR2 is YNFKEQ. This CDR3 reads CASSQDLPGQGIGQAFF. In DNA, the CDR3 is TGTGCCAGCAGCCAAGATCTTCCAGGACAGGGTATTGGCCAAGCTTTCTTT.

The V call is TRBV6-1, the J call TRBJ1-5, with D perhaps matching TRBD1 (5 bases). The CDR3 is 13 residues long. Germline CDR1 reads MNHNS; CDR2 reads SASEGT. V lost 0 bases to trimming and J lost 6 bases, with 6 bases between them. The CDR3 is CASSEAGGQPQHF. The CDR3 DNA reads TGTGCCAGCAGTGAAGCTGGGGGTCAGCCCCAGCATTTT.

The chain links TRBV28 to TRBJ1-2, with TRBD1 identical over 7 bases. Trimming at V came to 4 bases and at J to 8 bases, leaving 4 bases not matched to a gene. This CDR3 contains 12 residues. Germline assignment: CDR1 MDHEN and CDR2 SYDVKM. The CDR3 sequence: CASSSRQGGYTF. CDR3 DNA: TGTGCCAGCAGTTCTAGACAGGGAGGCTACACCTTC.

V gene TRBV19 combines with J gene TRBJ1-2, with D possibly being TRBD1 (5 bases). The CDR3 covers 14 residues. CDR1 is LNHDA and CDR2 is SQIVND in the germline V gene (reference sequence). V lost 6 bases, J lost 8 bases, and 19 bases lay in between. The CDR3 region has the DNA TGTGCCAGTAGGCCGGGGGAGGCCAAAGGAGGCTACACCTTC. Its translation: CASRPGEAKGGYTF. Complete variable domain (other parts from reference TRBV19 and TRBJ1-2): DGGITQSPKYLFRKEGQNVTLSCEQNLNHDAMYWYRQDPGQGLRLIYYSQIVNDFQKGDIAEGYSVSREKKESFPLTVTSAQKNPTAFYLCASRPGEAKGGYTFGSGTRLTVV.

V is TRBV14 and J is TRBJ1-4; D perhaps matches TRBD1 (6 bases). Trimming removed 4 bases from V and 7 bases from J, with 10 bases in between. Germline values: CDR1 SGHDN, CDR2 FVKESK. This CDR3 is built from 13 residues. CDR3 nucleotide sequence: TGTGCCAGCAGCCTCAGGGGCGGTGAAAAACTGTTTTTT. Its translation: CASSLRGGEKLFF.

The chain uses TRBV6-5 and TRBJ2-5; D is tentatively TRBD1 or TRBD2 (6 bases each). Germline CDR1 reads MNHEY; CDR2 reads SVGAGI. Trimming stripped 2 bases from V and 5 bases from J, with 9 bases between. The CDR3 sequence is 13 residues long. CDR3 in amino acids: CASSYGGRETQYF. The CDR3 nucleotides are TGTGCCAGCAGTTACGGGGGGCGTGAGACCCAGTACTTC.

The gene calls are TRBV19 and TRBJ1-5; D not certain. V was shortened by 3 bases and J by 2 bases, with 11 bases between the two germline ends. The CDR3 totals 15 residues. The germline V gene has CDR1 LNHDA and CDR2 SQIVND (reference sequence). CDR3 bases: TGTGCCAGTAGTATCGGTAGGCCGGGCAATCAGCCCCAGCATTTT. This codes for CASSIGRPGNQPQHF.

The gene calls are TRBV4-1 and TRBJ1-6; D remains unclear. The V and J ends lost 1 base and 10 bases respectively, with 8 bases between them. Germline values: CDR1 MGHRA, CDR2 YSYEKL. There are 13 residues in the CDR3. DNA of the CDR3: TGCGCCAGCAGCCAAGTTTTTGGGTCACCCCTCCACTTT. Its translation is CASSQVFGSPLHF.

The CDR3 DNA is TGTGCCAGTAGTATATCTAACGGATACTCTGGAAACACCATATATTTT. Protein product: CASSISNGYSGNTIYF. The chain couples TRBV19 to TRBJ1-3, with D hard to call. The CDR3 spans 16 residues. V was trimmed by 2 bases and J by 0 bases, leaving 11 bases between them. In germline, CDR1 is LNHDA, CDR2 SQIVND (reference sequence). The whole variable domain, remainder taken from reference TRBV19 and TRBJ1-3, is DGGITQSPKYLFRKEGQNVTLSCEQNLNHDAMYWYRQDPGQGLRLIYYSQIVNDFQKGDIAEGYSVSREKKESFPLTVTSAQKNPTAFYLCASSISNGYSGNTIYFGEGSWLTVV.

J is TRBJ1-1 and V is TRBV6-1; D is perhaps TRBD1 (5 bases). With 0 bases removed from V and 1 base from J, the gap between germline ends came to 15 bases. The CDR3 has 17 residues. Per the germline V gene, CDR1 is MNHNS and CDR2 is SASEGT. The CDR3 nucleotides are TGTGCCAGCAGTGAAGCGCTTGGGGGGGAATCGAACACTGAAGCTTTCTTT. This codes for CASSEALGGESNTEAFF.

This clone was seen only once. The chain employs TRBV19 and TRBJ1-1; D uncertain. The CDR3 is 11 amino acids. Germline CDR1 is LNHDA and CDR2 is SQIVND (reference sequence). V dropped 4 bases and J dropped 7 bases, with 7 bases sitting between them. The CDR3 DNA reads as TGTGCCAGTAGTAGTCAGCTTGAAGCTTTCTTT. As protein: CASSSQLEAFF.